The 22 T cell receptor beta chains below come from one sample, sequenced in a study of OX40 agonist ivuxolimab in advanced cancers. The table came from immunoSEQ multiplex PCR; TCRdb's copy has only in-frame clones and leaves some out. Of nearly 50,000 clones in the sample, roughly 90% were seen once. This material consisted of CD4+ or CD8+ T cells sorted from blood, taken in a trial of the OX40 agonist ivuxolimab. Source of these receptors: an adult with an advanced solid tumor such as melanoma, head and neck, liver or kidney cancer.

The rearrangement joins TRBV7-9 to TRBJ2-1, with D possibly being TRBD2 (5 bases). This CDR3 has 15 residues. V was clipped by 3 bases and J by 4 bases, with 13 bases between them. Germline V gene lookup returns CDR1 SEHNR and CDR2 FQNEAQ (reference sequence). The DNA of the CDR3 is TGTGCCAGCAGCTTGGGTTCGGAGGTTTACAATGAGCAGTTCTTC. It codes for CASSLGSEVYNEQFF.

The genes are TRBV11-2 and TRBJ2-5; no definite D call. The CDR3 loop spans 15 amino acids. Trimming took off 5 bases at V and 2 bases at J, with 15 bases between the two ends. Germline V lookup: CDR1 SGHAT, CDR2 FQNNGV. Here the CDR3 DNA reads TGTGCCAGCAGCATGGGCCAGATTAAACAAGAGACCCAGTACTTC. It yields the protein CASSMGQIKQETQYF.

The table lists this clone with a count of one. The V call is TRBV27, the J call TRBJ2-1; D gene ambiguous. The CDR3 totals 13 residues. CDR1 and CDR2 from the germline V gene are MNHEY and SMNVEV (reference sequence). V was shortened by 6 bases and J by 9 bases, with 15 bases between the two germline ends. CDR3 sequence: CASSRYTTTEQFF. The CDR3 DNA is TGTGCCAGCAGCCGCTACACCACGACTGAGCAGTTCTTC.

The chain joins TRBV7-2 to TRBJ2-7; D unresolved. V gave up 2 bases and J gave up 2 bases, with 4 bases separating them. The CDR3 totals 12 residues. Germline V gene lookup returns CDR1 SGHTA and CDR2 FQGNSA. In DNA, the CDR3 is TGTGCCAGCAGCTTACACACCTACGAGCAGTACTTC. Amino acid sequence: CASSLHTYEQYF.

The chain carries TRBV11-2 and TRBJ2-7, with 7 bases aligning to TRBD1. Germline trimming cut 5 bases from V and 2 bases from J; bases unmatched to any gene: 12. The CDR3 consists of 16 residues. Germline CDR1 is SGHAT and CDR2 is FQNNGV. The CDR3 here is CASSLPTGVITYEQYF. CDR3 coding DNA: TGTGCCAGCAGCCTACCCACAGGGGTGATCACCTACGAGCAGTACTTC.

V gene TRBV6-6 combines with J gene TRBJ1-2, with D maybe TRBD1 (6 bases). The germline V gene has CDR1 MNHNY and CDR2 SVGAGI (reference sequence). The V gene lost 8 bases and the J gene lost 4 bases, with 14 bases spanning the gap. CDR3 length equals 13 residues. CDR3 sequence (DNA): TGTGCCAGCTTACGGGACATTCGCTATGGCTACACCTTC. Translated: CASLRDIRYGYTF.

This chain links TRBV28 with TRBJ2-6, with D maybe TRBD2 (5 bases). Trimming stripped 1 base from V and 0 bases from J, with 10 bases between. This CDR3 spans 17 amino acids. Germline loops: CDR1 MDHEN, CDR2 SYDVKM. The CDR3 protein is CASSLLVGSSGANVLTF. CDR3 in DNA: TGTGCCAGCAGTTTATTGGTTGGGAGCTCTGGGGCCAACGTCCTGACTTTC.

The rearrangement uses TRBV29-1 and TRBJ1-1, with D uncertain. Between the trimmed V and J ends, which lost 5 bases and 6 bases, there was a span of 7 bases. Germline-derived CDR1 and CDR2 are SQVTM and ANQGSEA. The CDR3 totals 10 residues. In DNA form, the CDR3 reads TGCAGCGTTAGCGGAGCTGAAGCTTTCTTT. This gives the protein CSVSGAEAFF.

The genes are TRBV28 and TRBJ2-7; D possibly corresponds to TRBD2 (5 bases). Per germline, CDR1 MDHEN and CDR2 SYDVKM. V lost 5 bases and J lost 2, with 10 bases in between. The CDR3 extends over 13 amino acids. In DNA, the CDR3 is TGTGCCAGCAGTCCCGGGGTAGCCTACGAGCAGTACTTC. Protein: CASSPGVAYEQYF. Complete variable domain (other parts from reference TRBV28 and TRBJ2-7): DVKVTQSSRYLVKRTGEKVFLECVQDMDHENMFWYRQDPGLGLRLIYFSYDVKMKEKGDIPEGYSVSREKKERFSLILESASTNQTSMYLCASSPGVAYEQYFGPGTRLTVT.

The chain is built from TRBV7-8 and TRBJ2-7; D is uncertain. Per the germline V gene, CDR1 is SGHVS and CDR2 is FQNEAQ. The CDR3 totals 13 residues. Trimming took 1 base from V and 5 from J, leaving 9 bases between them. This chain's CDR3 is CASSLGVLNEQYF. The CDR3 DNA reads as TGTGCCAGCAGCTTAGGGGTCTTGAACGAGCAGTACTTC.

This clone has only one observation. The chain recombines TRBV4-1 with TRBJ2-3; the D gene is possibly TRBD1 (6 bases). The CDR3 has 15 amino acids. Germline assignment: CDR1 MGHRA and CDR2 YSYEKL. Trimming removed 1 base from V and 3 bases from J, with 11 bases in between. Here the CDR3 reads CASSQGQASTDTQYF. DNA for the CDR3: TGCGCCAGCAGCCAAGGACAGGCGTCGACAGATACGCAGTATTTT.

The chain links TRBV4-1 to TRBJ2-1; 8 bases align to TRBD2. With 4 bases clipped from V and 1 base from J, the junction kept 3 bases outside the gene matches. The CDR3 totals 15 residues. Germline CDR1 is MGHRA and CDR2 is YSYEKL. This chain's CDR3 is CASSRPGGSYNEQFF. CDR3 bases: TGCGCCAGCAGCCGTCCGGGGGGGTCCTACAATGAGCAGTTCTTC.

This chain joins TRBV27 and TRBJ2-7; 10 bases match TRBD1. Germline values: CDR1 MNHEY, CDR2 SMNVEV (reference sequence). V gave up 8 bases and J gave up 3 bases; unmatched junction bases: 10. The CDR3 is made up of 15 amino acids. CDR3 protein: CASGSAGTGDYEQYF. Written as DNA, the CDR3 is TGTGCCAGCGGTTCAGCCGGGACAGGGGACTACGAGCAGTACTTC.

This chain joins TRBV27 and TRBJ2-5; unclear D gene. This CDR3 spans 13 amino acids. Trimming pared 8 bases from V and 2 bases from J, leaving 12 bases between. Germline loops: CDR1 MNHEY, CDR2 SMNVEV (reference sequence). The CDR3 reads CASGTLIQETQYF. The CDR3, as DNA: TGTGCCAGCGGAACACTGATTCAAGAGACCCAGTACTTC.

The chain uses TRBV7-3 and TRBJ2-5, with 7 bases that match TRBD1. The J call is in doubt because the DNA end fits TRBJ2-7 better. This CDR3 comprises 13 residues. Per the germline V gene, CDR1 is SGHTA and CDR2 is FQGTGA. CDR3 residues: CASSFGTAYEQYF. The CDR3 DNA sequence: TGTGCCAGCAGCTTTGGGACAGCGTACGAGCAGTACTTC.

In this sample, this clone turned up once. J is TRBJ1-4 and V is TRBV7-8, with D possibly matching TRBD1 (6 bases). This CDR3 region has 13 residues. Between the trimmed V and J ends, which lost 4 bases and 10 bases, there was a span of 13 bases. Germline V lookup: CDR1 SGHVS, CDR2 FQNEAQ. CDR3 sequence reads: CASSSSQGRKLFF. CDR3 in DNA: TGTGCCAGCAGCTCGTCACAGGGAAGAAAACTGTTTTTT.

This clone was found once. The gene calls are TRBV6-5 and TRBJ2-7; a possible D gene is TRBD1 (6 bases). V lost 0 bases to trimming and J lost 1 base, with 10 bases between them. Germline V lookup: CDR1 MNHEY, CDR2 SVGAGI. This CDR3 is built from 15 residues. The CDR3 reads CASSYSGAGSYEQYF. Written as DNA, the CDR3 is TGTGCCAGCAGTTACTCGGGGGCAGGGTCCTACGAGCAGTACTTC.

The rearrangement joins TRBV27 to TRBJ2-5; 10 nucleotides align to TRBD2. Germline V gives CDR1 MNHEY, CDR2 SMNVEV (reference sequence). The CDR3 runs to 16 residues. The ends lost 1 base at V and 3 bases at J; junction bases unmatched: 5. The CDR3 nucleotides read TGTGCCAGCAGTTTATTTAGCGGGGGGCGTAAAGAGACCCAGTACTTC. Its translation is CASSLFSGGRKETQYF.

This sequence joins TRBV4-3 and TRBJ2-7; 9 nucleotides line up with TRBD1. Germline CDR1 reads LGHNA; CDR2 reads YSLEER. The V gene end was trimmed by 1 base and the J gene end by 2 bases; junction bases not matched to a gene: 3. There are 15 residues in the CDR3. CDR3 sequence reads: CASSQGDRATYEQYF. CDR3 in DNA: TGCGCCAGCAGCCAAGGGGACAGGGCAACCTACGAGCAGTACTTC.

The CDR3 is CAWSTFGGTYGYTF. As DNA, the CDR3 is TGTGCCTGGAGTACCTTCGGGGGTACCTATGGCTACACCTTC. The V call is TRBV30, the J call TRBJ1-2; possibly TRBD1 for D (5 bases). The length of the CDR3 is 14 residues. V dropped 2 bases and J dropped 4 bases, with 14 bases sitting between them. The germline CDR1 and CDR2 sequences are GTSNPN and SVGIG (reference sequence).

The chain uses TRBV30 and TRBJ1-2; 9 bases are a match to TRBD1. J lost 7 bases, V lost 2 bases, and 14 bases had no gene match. CDR3 length: 16 amino acids. Looked up from germline, CDR1 is GTSNPN and CDR2 is SVGIG (reference sequence). The CDR3: CAWSLTGGGDSSGYTF. The CDR3 DNA follows: TGTGCCTGGAGTTTAACAGGGGGCGGCGATTCGAGTGGCTACACCTTC.

This chain connects TRBV9 to TRBJ1-4; a weak D match, TRBD1 (5 bases). The germline V gene has CDR1 SGDLS and CDR2 YYNGEE. Trimming removed 3 bases from V and 0 bases from J, with 12 bases in between. This CDR3 region has 16 residues. The CDR3 is CASSGGTGTTNEKLFF. CDR3 DNA sequence: TGTGCCAGCAGCGGCGGGACCGGGACAACTAATGAAAAACTGTTTTTT.